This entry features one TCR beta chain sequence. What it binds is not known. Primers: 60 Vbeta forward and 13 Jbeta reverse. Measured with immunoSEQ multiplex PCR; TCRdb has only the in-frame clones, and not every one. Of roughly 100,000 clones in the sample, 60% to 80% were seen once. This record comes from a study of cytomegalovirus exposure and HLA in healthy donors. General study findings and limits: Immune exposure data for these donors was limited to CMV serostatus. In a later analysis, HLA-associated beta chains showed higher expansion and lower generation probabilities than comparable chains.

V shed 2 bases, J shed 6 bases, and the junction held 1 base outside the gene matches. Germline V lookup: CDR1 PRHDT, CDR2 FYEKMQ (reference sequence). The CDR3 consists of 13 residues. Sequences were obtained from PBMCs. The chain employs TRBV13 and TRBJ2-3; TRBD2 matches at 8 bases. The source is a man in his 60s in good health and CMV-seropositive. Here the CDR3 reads CASSLKRGDTQYF. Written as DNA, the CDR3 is TGTGCCAGCAGCTTAAAGCGGGGGGATACGCAGTATTTT.